This T cell receptor beta chain is from a study of OX40 agonist ivuxolimab in advanced cancers. About the study: Ivuxolimab, an antibody acting as an agonist of OX40 (CD134), was used to treat patients.

The V and J ends lost 2 bases and 2 bases, in that order; junction bases with no gene match: 2. The CDR3 length is 14 residues. Germline assignment: CDR1 MNHEY and CDR2 SVGAGI. Sequenced by immunoSEQ multiplex PCR; TCRdb stores in-frame clones only, minus some. The sample has around 55,000 clones, around 77% seen once. The sequence derives from an adult with an advanced solid tumor such as melanoma, head and neck, liver or kidney cancer. This chain links TRBV6-5 with TRBJ1-2; 7 bases match TRBD1. Sequenced material: CD4+ or CD8+ T cells sorted from blood, taken in a trial of the OX40 agonist ivuxolimab. CDR3 DNA: TGTGCCAGCAGTTACACGGGACAGAACTATGGCTACACCTTC. Protein sequence: CASSYTGQNYGYTF.